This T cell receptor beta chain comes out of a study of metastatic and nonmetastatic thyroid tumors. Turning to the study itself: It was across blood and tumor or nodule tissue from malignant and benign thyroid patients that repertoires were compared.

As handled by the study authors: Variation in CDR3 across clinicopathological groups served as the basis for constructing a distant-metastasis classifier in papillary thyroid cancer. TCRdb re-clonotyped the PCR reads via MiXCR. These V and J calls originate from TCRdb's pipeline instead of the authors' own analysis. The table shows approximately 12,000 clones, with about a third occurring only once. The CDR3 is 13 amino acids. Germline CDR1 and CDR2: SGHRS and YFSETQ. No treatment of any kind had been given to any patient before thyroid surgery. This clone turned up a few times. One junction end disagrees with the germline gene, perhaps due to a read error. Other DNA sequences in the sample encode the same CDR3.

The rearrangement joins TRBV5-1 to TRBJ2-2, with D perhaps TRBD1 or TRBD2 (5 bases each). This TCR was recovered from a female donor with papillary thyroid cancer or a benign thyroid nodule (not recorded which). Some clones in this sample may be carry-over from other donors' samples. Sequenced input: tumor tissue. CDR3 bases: TGCGCCGGCAGCGTGACAGTCACCGGGGAGCTGCTTTTT. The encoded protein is CAGSVTVTGELLF.